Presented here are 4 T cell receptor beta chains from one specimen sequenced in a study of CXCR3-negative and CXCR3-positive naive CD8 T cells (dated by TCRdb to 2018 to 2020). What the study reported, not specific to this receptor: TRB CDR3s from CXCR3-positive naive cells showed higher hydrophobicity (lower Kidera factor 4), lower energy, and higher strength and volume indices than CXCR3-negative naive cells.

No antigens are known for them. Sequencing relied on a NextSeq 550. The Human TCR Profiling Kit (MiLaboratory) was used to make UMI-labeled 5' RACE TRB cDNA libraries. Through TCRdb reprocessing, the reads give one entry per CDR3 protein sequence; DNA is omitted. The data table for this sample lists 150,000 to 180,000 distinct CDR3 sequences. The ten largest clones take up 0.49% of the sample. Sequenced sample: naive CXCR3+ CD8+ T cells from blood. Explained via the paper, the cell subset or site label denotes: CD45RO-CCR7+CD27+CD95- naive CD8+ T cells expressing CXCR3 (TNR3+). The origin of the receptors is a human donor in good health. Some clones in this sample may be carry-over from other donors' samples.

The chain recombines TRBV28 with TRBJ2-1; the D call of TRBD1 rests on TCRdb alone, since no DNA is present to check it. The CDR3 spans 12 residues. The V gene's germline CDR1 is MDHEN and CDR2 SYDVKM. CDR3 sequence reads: CASMGDYNEQFF.

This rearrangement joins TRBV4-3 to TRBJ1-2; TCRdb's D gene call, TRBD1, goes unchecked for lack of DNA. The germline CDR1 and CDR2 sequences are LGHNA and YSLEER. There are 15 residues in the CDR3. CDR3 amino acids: CASSQDSGGLYGYTF.

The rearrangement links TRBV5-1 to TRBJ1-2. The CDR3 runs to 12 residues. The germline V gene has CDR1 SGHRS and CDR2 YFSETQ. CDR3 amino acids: CASTAGAYGYTF. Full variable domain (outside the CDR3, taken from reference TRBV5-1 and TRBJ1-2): KAGVTQTPRYLIKTRGQQVTLSCSPISGHRSVSWYQQTPGQGLQFLFEYFSETQRNKGNFPGRFSGRQFSNSRSEMNVSTLELGDSALYLCASTAGAYGYTFGSGTRLTVV.

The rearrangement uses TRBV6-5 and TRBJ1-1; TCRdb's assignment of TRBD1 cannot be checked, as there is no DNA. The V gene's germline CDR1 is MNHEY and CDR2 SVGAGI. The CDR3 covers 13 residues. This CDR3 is CASSYSNWGEAFF.